The 2 T cell receptor beta chains presented below share a single source sample, sequenced in a study of cytomegalovirus exposure and HLA in healthy donors. 60 Vbeta and 13 Jbeta primers were used in PCR. TCRdb's table, derived via immunoSEQ multiplex PCR, lists solely in-frame clones and lacks some. The sample records some 130,000 clones, around 82% being singletons. Sequenced material: PBMCs. The receptors shown here come from a male donor in good health and CMV-seropositive.

The chain carries TRBV7-3 and TRBJ2-3; 7 bases fit TRBD2. CDR1 SGHTA and CDR2 FQGTGA come from the germline V gene. J was trimmed by 5 bases and V by 4 bases; bases with no gene match: 3. CDR3 size: 13 residues. CDR3 amino acids: CASSSAGVDTQYF. The CDR3 bases are TGTGCCAGCAGCTCCGCGGGAGTAGATACGCAGTATTTT.

V is TRBV10-3 and J is TRBJ2-1; 9 bases fit TRBD2. The CDR3 runs 17 residues. V shed 5 bases, J shed 0 bases, and the junction held 8 bases outside the gene matches. Germline V gene data show CDR1 as ENHRY and CDR2 as SYGVKD. The DNA of the CDR3 is TGTGCCATCAGTCTATATAGCGGGGGTAGCTCCTACAATGAGCAGTTCTTC. Its protein product is CAISLYSGGSSYNEQFF.